Included here is one TCR beta chain sequence, with context. Original processing methods: Amplification of reference gene primers was used by the study to estimate nucleated cell counts. Assay used: immunoSEQ multiplex PCR; TCRdb lists only in-frame clones, some missing. V, J and clone size were drawn from that table, and D and trimming were deduced from the DNA. The repertoire holds tens of thousands of clones, with approximately 78% as singletons. The CDR3 is made up of 14 amino acids. CDR1 and CDR2 from the germline V gene are MNHEY and SMNVEV (reference sequence). The germline V and J ends were trimmed by 6 bases and 6 bases, with 17 bases remaining between them. This sample was included in a study of blood T cell repertoires in COVID-19. On the study more broadly: Some COVID-19 samples were acute and others convalescent; all came from the United States, Italy and Spain. T cells, B-cell-depleted T cells, or PBMCs provided the cDNA or gDNA that served as material.

The TCR sequence derives from a human donor with acute or convalescent COVID-19. The donor label of this sample is uncertain. Sequences were obtained from peripheral blood. This rearrangement joins TRBV27 to TRBJ1-1, with a weak D call TRBD1 (5 bases). The CDR3 sequence is CASRRDFERPEAFF. The CDR3 DNA follows: TGTGCCAGCAGGAGGGACTTTGAGCGGCCTGAAGCTTTCTTT.